The TCR beta chain under discussion was sequenced for a study of response to subunit inactivated influenza vaccine. V lost 4 bases, J lost 7 bases, and 1 base stayed unmatched. CDR3 length: 11 residues. Germline V CDR1 and CDR2: SEHNR, FQNEAQ (reference sequence). Each CDR3 protein gets one entry after TCRdb re-called the RT-PCR reads with MiXCR. Among 650,000 or so distinct CDR3 sequences listed, around 15% were seen once. General study points: Authors suggested few new T cells are recruited by each seasonal influenza vaccination.

A note on this clonotype: Its antigen is as yet unknown.

The sequence was obtained from a man over 45 who received an inactivated influenza vaccine. The rearrangement links TRBV7-9 to TRBJ2-7; 7 bases match TRBD1. The input for sequencing was PBMCs from blood, taken around two weeks before vaccination. CDR3 loop: CASSSRGEQYF. CDR3 coding DNA: TGTGCCAGCAGCTCCAGGGGGGAGCAGTACTTC.